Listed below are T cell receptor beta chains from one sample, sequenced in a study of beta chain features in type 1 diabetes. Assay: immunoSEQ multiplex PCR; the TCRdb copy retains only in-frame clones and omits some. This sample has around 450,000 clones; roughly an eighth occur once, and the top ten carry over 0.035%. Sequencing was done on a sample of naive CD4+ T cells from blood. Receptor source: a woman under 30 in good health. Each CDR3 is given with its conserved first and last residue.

cdr3_aa: CSVVRDRVNEQFF
j_call: TRBJ2-1
v_call: TRBV29-1

cdr3_aa: CASSLETGVSEQFF
j_call: TRBJ2-1
v_call: TRBV7-9

cdr3_aa: CASSLSRVGRNTEAFF
j_call: TRBJ1-1
v_call: TRBV27

cdr3_aa: CASSTWTGRNQPQHF
j_call: TRBJ1-5
v_call: TRBV4-1

cdr3_aa: CASSTPRTSGYEQYF
j_call: TRBJ2-7
v_call: TRBV19

cdr3_aa: CASSLKGEGGYTF
j_call: TRBJ1-2
v_call: TRBV18

cdr3_aa: CASSFRANEKLFF
j_call: TRBJ1-4
v_call: TRBV5-4

cdr3_aa: CASNGIDTGELFF
j_call: TRBJ2-2
v_call: TRBV6-6

cdr3_aa: CASSVERAGEQYF
j_call: TRBJ2-7
v_call: TRBV2

cdr3_aa: CSARTGGITNEKLFF
j_call: TRBJ1-4
v_call: TRBV29-1

cdr3_aa: CASSPRTQGPGNTIYF
j_call: TRBJ1-3
v_call: TRBV18

cdr3_aa: CASSLLRDRGYGYTF
j_call: TRBJ1-2
v_call: TRBV28

cdr3_aa: CASSEWTDQETQYF
j_call: TRBJ2-5
v_call: TRBV2

cdr3_aa: CASSLGSRGGGGYGYTF
j_call: TRBJ1-2
v_call: TRBV5-1

cdr3_aa: CASSQETDIYEQYF
j_call: TRBJ2-7
v_call: TRBV4-3

cdr3_aa: CASSVGQGNYGYTF
j_call: TRBJ1-2
v_call: TRBV9

cdr3_aa: CASSFRDPGNTIYF
j_call: TRBJ1-3
v_call: TRBV5-8

cdr3_aa: CASSVGLGGDTQYF
j_call: TRBJ2-3
v_call: TRBV5-1

cdr3_aa: CASSYSIRGAETQYF
j_call: TRBJ2-5
v_call: TRBV6-5

cdr3_aa: CASSQGTNTEAFF
j_call: TRBJ1-1
v_call: TRBV16

cdr3_aa: CASSLGNPGELFF
j_call: TRBJ2-2
v_call: TRBV7-9

cdr3_aa: CASSLRVITDTQYF
j_call: TRBJ2-3
v_call: TRBV4-2

cdr3_aa: CASNERESNEQFF
j_call: TRBJ2-1
v_call: TRBV6-5

cdr3_aa: CASSPDGTGTDTQYF
j_call: TRBJ2-3
v_call: TRBV7-2

cdr3_aa: CASSQSTLNAEAFF
j_call: TRBJ1-1
v_call: TRBV23-1

cdr3_aa: CSVEMGWGEQFF
j_call: TRBJ2-1
v_call: TRBV29-1

cdr3_aa: CASSQVVRTGVTGELFF
j_call: TRBJ2-2
v_call: TRBV4-2

cdr3_aa: CASSLALTSGTTDTQYF
j_call: TRBJ2-3
v_call: TRBV7-9

cdr3_aa: CASSDRSGANVLTF
j_call: TRBJ2-6
v_call: TRBV2

cdr3_aa: CASSLGTGTSYNEQFF
j_call: TRBJ2-1
v_call: TRBV7-2

cdr3_aa: CASSPGTFRHEQYF
j_call: TRBJ2-7
v_call: TRBV7-2

cdr3_aa: CSVGPSTDTQYF
j_call: TRBJ2-3
v_call: TRBV29-1

cdr3_aa: CASKEAGDGEQYF
j_call: TRBJ2-7
v_call: TRBV25-1

cdr3_aa: CAWTTFRGYEQYF
j_call: TRBJ2-7
v_call: TRBV30

cdr3_aa: CASSLAAGANVLTF
j_call: TRBJ2-6
v_call: TRBV5-1

cdr3_aa: CASRGRGQGRFGANVLTF
j_call: TRBJ2-6
v_call: TRBV7-8

cdr3_aa: CATSSGLAGGPEQFF
j_call: TRBJ2-1
v_call: TRBV15

cdr3_aa: CATSRDSASGSTYEQYF
j_call: TRBJ2-7
v_call: TRBV15

cdr3_aa: CASSSPNEQYF
j_call: TRBJ2-7
v_call: TRBV7-9

cdr3_aa: CAWSVSRTSLNTGELFF
j_call: TRBJ2-2
v_call: TRBV30

cdr3_aa: CASSPTGGVGETQYF
j_call: TRBJ2-5
v_call: TRBV7-2

cdr3_aa: CASSPRRPNEQFF
j_call: TRBJ2-1
v_call: TRBV7-2

cdr3_aa: CASSLASVNYGYTF
j_call: TRBJ1-2
v_call: TRBV9

cdr3_aa: CSVDRGWTEAFF
j_call: TRBJ1-1
v_call: TRBV29-1

cdr3_aa: CASSPRGRGEQFF
j_call: TRBJ2-1
v_call: TRBV21-1

cdr3_aa: CSVDAFQDRDDYTF
j_call: TRBJ1-2
v_call: TRBV29-1

cdr3_aa: CASRPFSSTDTQYF
j_call: TRBJ2-3
v_call: TRBV6-4

cdr3_aa: CASSRTGGSQETQYF
j_call: TRBJ2-5
v_call: TRBV6-5

cdr3_aa: CSVTRQGEDTQYF
j_call: TRBJ2-3
v_call: TRBV29-1

cdr3_aa: CASSPEDPFSRGAWEQFF
j_call: TRBJ2-1
v_call: TRBV18

cdr3_aa: CASWGTGGTGELFF
j_call: TRBJ2-2
v_call: TRBV6-6

cdr3_aa: CASNPGLGGTDTQYF
j_call: TRBJ2-3
v_call: TRBV9

cdr3_aa: CAWSKGVEAFF
j_call: TRBJ1-1
v_call: TRBV30

cdr3_aa: CSADRGLQETQYF
j_call: TRBJ2-5
v_call: TRBV29-1